The following is a TCR beta chain sequence with its context. Its antigen is still unknown. The data are from a study of T cell responses to AZD1222 COVID-19 vaccine. Findings and limits, study-wide: AZD1222 recipients seropositive at baseline numbered only six. Spike-specific TCR breadth and depth both grew after two AZD1222 doses.

The data were produced by immunoSEQ multiplex PCR, yet TCRdb's version contains in-frame clones alone and is incomplete. The table has 120,000 to 150,000 clones, about 86% seen once. Analysis merged second doses at about 4 or about 12 weeks. This receptor was obtained from an adult who received the AZD1222 COVID-19 vaccine. Sequencing was performed on peripheral blood, taken 28 days after the second AZD1222 dose.

CDR3 DNA: TGTGCCAGCATCCCGGGCGAGGCGGGGGGGGACACTGAAGCTTTCTTT. Its translation: CASIPGEAGGDTEAFF. The V call is TRBV7-8, the J call TRBJ1-1, with D possibly being TRBD1 (5 bases). The CDR3 has 16 amino acids. Germline V CDR1 and CDR2: SGHVS, FQNEAQ. Trimming took off 7 bases at V and 3 bases at J, with 21 bases between the two ends.